The present TCR beta chain was sequenced within a study of cytomegalovirus exposure and HLA in healthy donors. The wider study: Counted in an early data release were roughly 87 million unique TCRs from HLA-typed donors.

Trimming stripped 5 bases from V and 1 base from J, with 12 bases between. The germline V gene encodes CDR1 SGHTA and CDR2 FQGNSA. The CDR3 is 15 amino acids. The PCR was carried out with 60 Vbeta primers and 13 Jbeta primers. Sequencing was performed with immunoSEQ multiplex PCR; in TCRdb, only in-frame clones are kept and a portion is missing. The table lists roughly 150,000 clones, approximately 88% of them singletons. The sequence came from a woman younger than 30 in good health and CMV-seronegative. The sequenced sample was PBMCs. The rearrangement joins TRBV7-2 to TRBJ1-5, with D maybe TRBD1 (5 bases). The CDR3 DNA is TGTGCCAGCAGCCCGACCCGGGGGAGCAATCAGCCCCAGCATTTT. Amino acids: CASSPTRGSNQPQHF. Based on the CDR3 plus reference TRBV7-2 and TRBJ1-5, the full variable domain is GAGVSQSPSNKVTEKGKDVELRCDPISGHTALYWYRQSLGQGLEFLIYFQGNSAPDKSGLPSDRFSAERTGGSVSTLTIQRTQQEDSAVYLCASSPTRGSNQPQHFGDGTRLSIL.